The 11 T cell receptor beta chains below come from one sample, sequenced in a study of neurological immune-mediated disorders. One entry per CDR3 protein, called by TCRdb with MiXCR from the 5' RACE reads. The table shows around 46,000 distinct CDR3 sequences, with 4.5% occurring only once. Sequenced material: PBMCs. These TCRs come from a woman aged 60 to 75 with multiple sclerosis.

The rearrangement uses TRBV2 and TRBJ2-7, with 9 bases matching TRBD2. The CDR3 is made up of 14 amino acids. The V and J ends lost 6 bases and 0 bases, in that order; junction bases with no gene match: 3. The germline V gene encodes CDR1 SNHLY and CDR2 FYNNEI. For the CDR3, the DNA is TGTGCCAGCAGCGTAGCGGGGGCCTCCTACGAGCAGTACTTC. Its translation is CASSVAGASYEQYF.

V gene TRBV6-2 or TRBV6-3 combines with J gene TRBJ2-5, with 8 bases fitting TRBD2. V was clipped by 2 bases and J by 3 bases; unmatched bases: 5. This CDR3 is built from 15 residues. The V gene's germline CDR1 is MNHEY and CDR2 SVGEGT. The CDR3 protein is CASSYARGGEETQYF. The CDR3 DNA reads TGTGCCAGCAGTTACGCCCGGGGGGGGGAAGAGACCCAGTACTTC.

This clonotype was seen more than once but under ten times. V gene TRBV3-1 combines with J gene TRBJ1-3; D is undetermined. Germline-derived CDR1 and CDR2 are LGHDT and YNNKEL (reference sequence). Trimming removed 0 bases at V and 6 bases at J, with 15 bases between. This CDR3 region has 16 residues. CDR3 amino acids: CASSQDLGLLSNTIYF. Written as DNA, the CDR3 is TGTGCCAGCAGCCAAGATTTAGGGCTCCTGTCAAACACCATATATTTT.

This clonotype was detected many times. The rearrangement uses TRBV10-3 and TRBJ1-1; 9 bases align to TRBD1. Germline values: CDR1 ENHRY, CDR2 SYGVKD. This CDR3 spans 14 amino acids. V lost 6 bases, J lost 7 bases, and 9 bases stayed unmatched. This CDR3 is CAIRQDRGIVEAFF. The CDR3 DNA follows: TGTGCCATCAGACAGGACAGGGGAATAGTTGAAGCTTTCTTT.

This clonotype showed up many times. Here the CDR3 reads CASSLAGEENTEAFF. The CDR3 nucleotides are TGTGCCAGCAGCTTGGCGGGGGAGGAGAACACTGAAGCTTTCTTT. V and J are TRBV5-5 and TRBJ1-1, with D possibly TRBD1 on 5 matching bases. Trimming shortened V by 0 bases and J by 1 base, and 10 bases separated the two germline ends. CDR1 is SGHKS and CDR2 is YYEKEE in the germline V gene (reference sequence). The CDR3 runs to 15 residues.

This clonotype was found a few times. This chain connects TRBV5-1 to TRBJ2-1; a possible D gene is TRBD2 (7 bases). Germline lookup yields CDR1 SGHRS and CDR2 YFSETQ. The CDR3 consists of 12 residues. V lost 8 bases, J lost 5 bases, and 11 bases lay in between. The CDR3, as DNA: TGCGCCAGTGGGGAGGGGGACAATGAGCAGTTCTTC. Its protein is CASGEGDNEQFF.

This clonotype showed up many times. The CDR3 sequence is CASSLDPGVRTDTQYF. The CDR3 DNA follows: TGTGCCAGCAGCTTAGATCCGGGAGTGCGCACAGATACGCAGTATTTT. The chain joins TRBV7-2 to TRBJ2-3; maybe TRBD2 (6 bases). The CDR3 totals 16 residues. Trimming cost V 1 base and J 1 base, with 12 bases left between them. Germline lookup yields CDR1 SGHTA and CDR2 FQGNSA. Filled out from reference TRBV7-2 and TRBJ2-3, the complete variable domain reads GAGVSQSPSNKVTEKGKDVELRCDPISGHTALYWYRQSLGQGLEFLIYFQGNSAPDKSGLPSDRFSAERTGGSVSTLTIQRTQQEDSAVYLCASSLDPGVRTDTQYFGPGTRLTVL.

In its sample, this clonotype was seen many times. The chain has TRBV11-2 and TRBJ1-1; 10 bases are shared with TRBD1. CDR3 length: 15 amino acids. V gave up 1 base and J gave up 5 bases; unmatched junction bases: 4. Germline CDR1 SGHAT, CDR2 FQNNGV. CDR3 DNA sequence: TGTGCCAGCAGCTTAGTAGGGACAGGGGTTACTGAAGCTTTCTTT. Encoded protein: CASSLVGTGVTEAFF.

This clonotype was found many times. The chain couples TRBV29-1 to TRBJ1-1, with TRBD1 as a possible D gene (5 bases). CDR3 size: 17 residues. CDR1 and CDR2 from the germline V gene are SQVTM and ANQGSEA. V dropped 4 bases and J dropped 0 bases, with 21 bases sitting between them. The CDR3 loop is CSVGRIRDGGMNTEAFF. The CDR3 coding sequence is TGCAGCGTTGGAAGAATCCGGGACGGTGGAATGAACACTGAAGCTTTCTTT.

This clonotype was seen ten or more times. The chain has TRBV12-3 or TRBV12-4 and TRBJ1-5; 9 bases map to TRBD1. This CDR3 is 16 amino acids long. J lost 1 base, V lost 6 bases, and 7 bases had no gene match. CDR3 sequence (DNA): TGTGCCAGCAGCTGGATGACAGGGGGGAGCAATCAGCCCCAGCATTTT. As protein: CASSWMTGGSNQPQHF.

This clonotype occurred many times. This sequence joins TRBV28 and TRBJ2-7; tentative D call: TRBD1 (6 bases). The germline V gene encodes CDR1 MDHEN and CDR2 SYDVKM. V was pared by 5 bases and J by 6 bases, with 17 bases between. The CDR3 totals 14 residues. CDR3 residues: CASSPPGAGAEQYF. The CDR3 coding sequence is TGTGCCAGCAGTCCCCCCGGGGCAGGGGCCGAGCAGTACTTC.